A single sample gave rise to the 24 T cell receptor beta chains below, sequenced in a study of metastatic and nonmetastatic thyroid tumors. TCRdb reassembled clones from the PCR reads with MiXCR. The sample lists more than 25,000 clones, approximately 7.4% seen once, with about 41% in the top ten. The entire patient cohort was treatment-naive prior to thyroid surgery. The sample consisted of blood. The receptors derive from a female donor with papillary thyroid cancer or a benign thyroid nodule (not recorded which). Some clones in this sample may be carry-over from other donors' samples.

By share of the sample, this clone is medium-sized (0.01 to 0.1%). The chain combines TRBV4-3 with TRBJ2-7; TRBD2 aligns across 8 bases. Germline V gives CDR1 LGHNA, CDR2 YSLEER. The CDR3 length is 17 residues. V was clipped by 0 bases and J by 7 bases; unmatched bases: 14. The CDR3: CASSQESGGRFFGEQYF. Written as DNA, the CDR3 is TGCGCCAGCAGCCAAGAGTCGGGGGGGCGCTTCTTTGGTGAGCAGTACTTC.

This clone was observed many times. V and J are TRBV5-1 and TRBJ2-3, with 13 bases matching TRBD2. CDR1 and CDR2 from the germline V gene are SGHRS and YFSETQ. The CDR3 sequence is 18 residues long. The trim removed 0 bases at V and 2 bases at J, leaving 6 bases unmatched. CDR3 DNA: TGCGCCAGCAGCTTGGCCCGACTAGCGGGGGGACCCACAGATACGCAGTATTTT. Protein: CASSLARLAGGPTDTQYF.

This clone has ten or more counts. This chain links TRBV7-9 with TRBJ2-5, with 7 bases aligning to TRBD1. Looked up from germline, CDR1 is SEHNR and CDR2 is FQNEAQ (reference sequence). The CDR3 contains 16 residues. Trimming removed 1 base from V and 3 bases from J; junction bases left unmatched: 8. The chain's CDR3 is CASSLGSGTEEETQYF. DNA of the CDR3: TGTGCCAGCAGCTTAGGATCCGGGACAGAAGAAGAGACCCAGTACTTC.

For the CDR3, the DNA is TGCAGTGCCACCTATCCGGGACTCCACGGGGAGCTGTTTTTT. It yields the protein CSATYPGLHGELFF. V gene TRBV20-1 combines with J gene TRBJ2-2; tentative D call: TRBD2 (6 bases). V dropped 6 bases and J dropped 7 bases, with 18 bases sitting between them. CDR1 is DFQATT, CDR2 SNEGSKA, per germline (reference sequence). The CDR3 has 14 amino acids.

The table lists this clone with many counts. The chain carries TRBV19 and TRBJ1-2; no firm D call. The CDR3 is 15 amino acids. Deletions cut 3 bases from V and 4 bases from J, with 15 bases between. Germline CDR1 reads LNHDA; CDR2 reads SQIVND (reference sequence). The CDR3 coding sequence is TGTGCCAGTAGTATTATGGCAGAAAAAATCTATGGCTACACCTTC. Translating it yields CASSIMAEKIYGYTF.

This clone has ten or more counts. This rearrangement joins TRBV9 to TRBJ2-5; D unclear. Germline values: CDR1 SGDLS, CDR2 YYNGEE. The CDR3 loop spans 11 amino acids. Between the trimmed V and J ends, which lost 3 bases and 3 bases, there was a span of 3 bases. The CDR3 region is CASSDEETQYF. CDR3 DNA sequence: TGTGCCAGCAGCGACGAAGAGACCCAGTACTTC. The complete variable domain, with remaining parts taken from reference TRBV9 and TRBJ2-5, reads DSGVTQTPKHLITATGQRVTLRCSPRSGDLSVYWYQQSLDQGLQFLIQYYNGEERAKGNILERFSAQQFPDLHSELNLSSLELGDSALYFCASSDEETQYFGPGTRLLVL.

This clone occurred many times. This chain joins TRBV4-3 and TRBJ2-1; no firm D call. Per the germline V gene, CDR1 is LGHNA and CDR2 is YSLEER. The CDR3 has 13 residues. V was clipped by 1 base and J by 8 bases, with 9 bases between them. The CDR3 DNA sequence: TGCGCCAGCAGCCAAGCTCCCGACCATGAGCAGTTCTTC. Amino acids: CASSQAPDHEQFF.

Comment on this clone: This may be a read error, as it is one base from a much larger clone. The sample holds other DNA sequences that translate to the same CDR3. V gene TRBV4-1 combines with J gene TRBJ1-5, with TRBD1 matching 8 bases. CDR3 size: 18 residues. Per the germline V gene, CDR1 is MGHRA and CDR2 is YSYEKL. The junction had 8 bases not matched to a gene; V was cut back by 1 base and J by 0 bases. In DNA, the CDR3 is TGCGCCAGCAGCCAAGGCGATGCAGGGGGCGTTAGCAATCAGCCCCAGCATTTT. It codes for CASSQGDAGGVSNQPQHF.

There are many counts of this clone. CDR3 amino acids: CAWSKGGTLSYEQYF. The CDR3 region has the DNA TGTGCCTGGAGTAAAGGCGGGACCCTCTCCTACGAGCAGTACTTC. V usage is TRBV30 and J usage is TRBJ2-7, with D perhaps matching TRBD2 (6 bases). Trimming pared 2 bases from V and 0 bases from J, leaving 14 bases between. Germline V CDR1 and CDR2: GTSNPN, SVGIG (reference sequence). This CDR3 spans 15 amino acids. The whole variable domain, remainder taken from reference TRBV30 and TRBJ2-7, is SQTIHQWPATLVQPVGSPLSLECTVEGTSNPNLYWYRQAAGRGLQLLFYSVGIGQISSEVPQNLSASRPQDRQFILSSKKLLLSDSGFYLCAWSKGGTLSYEQYFGPGTRLTVT.

J is TRBJ1-2 and V is TRBV5-1; D is perhaps TRBD1 (6 bases). The CDR3 extends over 12 amino acids. CDR1 is SGHRS, CDR2 YFSETQ, per germline. V was shortened by 4 bases and J by 4 bases, with 8 bases between the two germline ends. In DNA form, the CDR3 reads TGCGCCAGCAGCGTGGACAGCTATGGCTACACCTTC. Its protein is CASSVDSYGYTF. Supplemented by reference TRBV5-1 and TRBJ1-2, the full variable domain reads KAGVTQTPRYLIKTRGQQVTLSCSPISGHRSVSWYQQTPGQGLQFLFEYFSETQRNKGNFPGRFSGRQFSNSRSEMNVSTLELGDSALYLCASSVDSYGYTFGSGTRLTVV.

This clone was counted ten times or more. This sequence joins TRBV7-6 and TRBJ2-1; the D gene is possibly TRBD2 (5 bases). There are 16 residues in the CDR3. V shed 2 bases and J shed 4 bases, with 15 bases lying between them. The germline gives CDR1 SGHVS, CDR2 FNYEAQ. This CDR3 is CASSLNSGVLYNEQFF. The CDR3 DNA reads as TGTGCCAGCAGCTTAAATTCCGGGGTTCTATACAATGAGCAGTTCTTC. Full variable domain (outside the CDR3, taken from reference TRBV7-6 and TRBJ2-1): GAGVSQSPRYKVTKRGQDVALRCDPISGHVSLYWYRQALGQGPEFLTYFNYEAQQDKSGLPNDRFSAERPEGSISTLTIQRTEQRDSAMYRCASSLNSGVLYNEQFFGPGTRLTVL.

The chain links TRBV13 to TRBJ2-7; D may be TRBD2 (6 bases). V was clipped by 8 bases and J by 1 base, with 30 bases between them. The CDR3 loop spans 19 amino acids. Germline lookup yields CDR1 PRHDT and CDR2 FYEKMQ (reference sequence). For the CDR3, the DNA is TGTGCCAGCGGCCCATCCTGGGGGAATAGCGGAGCCAGATCCTACGAGCAGTACTTC. Protein: CASGPSWGNSGARSYEQYF.

There are a few counts of this clone. This chain connects TRBV3-1 to TRBJ2-5; weak D call: TRBD1 (6 bases). CDR1 and CDR2 from the germline V gene are LGHDT and YNNKEL (reference sequence). The CDR3 spans 13 residues. The V end lost 4 bases, the J end lost 5 bases, and 11 bases lay between the germline ends. This CDR3 is CASSLTGKETQYF. The CDR3 region has the DNA TGTGCCAGCAGCCTTACAGGGAAGGAGACCCAGTACTTC.

This clone was recorded many times. The chain links TRBV11-2 to TRBJ1-2; possible D gene TRBD1, 5 bases. CDR1 is SGHAT, CDR2 FQNNGV, per germline. V was clipped by 1 base and J by 4 bases, with 13 bases between them. The CDR3 has 15 amino acids. Here the CDR3 reads CASSLGAGTVYGYTF. In DNA, the CDR3 is TGTGCCAGCAGCTTAGGGGCAGGGACGGTCTATGGCTACACCTTC.

This sequence joins TRBV5-6 and TRBJ2-7; either TRBD1 or TRBD2 may fit D (6 bases each). The CDR3 loop spans 15 amino acids. Trimming shortened V by 0 bases and J by 4 bases, and 14 bases separated the two germline ends. Germline V gene data show CDR1 as SGHDT and CDR2 as YYEEEE. The CDR3 nucleotides read TGTGCCAGCAGCTTGGGGCGGGAAGGGGGTTACGAGCAGTACTTC. Protein: CASSLGREGGYEQYF.

This clone was seen a few times. This chain uses TRBV7-3 with TRBJ2-5; D is unclear. V was cut by 2 bases and J by 5 bases, with 9 bases left in between. This CDR3 has 13 amino acids. Looked up from germline, CDR1 is SGHTA and CDR2 is FQGTGA. The CDR3 loop is CASSLVAHETQYF. In nucleotides, the CDR3 is TGTGCCAGCAGCTTAGTGGCCCATGAGACCCAGTACTTC. The full variable domain, in which reference TRBV7-3 and TRBJ2-5 provide the parts outside the CDR3, is GAGVSQTPSNKVTEKGKYVELRCDPISGHTALYWYRQSLGQGPEFLIYFQGTGAADDSGLPNDRFFAVRPEGSVSTLKIQRTERGDSAVYLCASSLVAHETQYFGPGTRLLVL.

This clone was seen many times. This rearrangement joins TRBV28 to TRBJ2-7; D might be TRBD2 (6 bases). Germline V gives CDR1 MDHEN, CDR2 SYDVKM. Between the trimmed V and J ends, which lost 2 bases and 4 bases, there was a span of 15 bases. This CDR3 spans 15 amino acids. The CDR3 is CASSLGLERAYEQYF. Written as DNA, the CDR3 is TGTGCCAGCAGTTTAGGTTTGGAGCGGGCATACGAGCAGTACTTC. Together with reference TRBV28 and TRBJ2-7, the CDR3 gives the full variable domain: DVKVTQSSRYLVKRTGEKVFLECVQDMDHENMFWYRQDPGLGLRLIYFSYDVKMKEKGDIPEGYSVSREKKERFSLILESASTNQTSMYLCASSLGLERAYEQYFGPGTRLTVT.

In its sample, this clone was seen many times. This chain connects TRBV11-2 to TRBJ2-1; 11 bases are shared with TRBD2. The V segment lost 5 bases and the J segment 4 bases; nucleotides outside the gene matches: 7. CDR1 is SGHAT and CDR2 is FQNNGV in the germline V gene. This CDR3 has 16 residues. The CDR3 loop reads CASSPRLAGLYNEQFF. The CDR3, as DNA: TGTGCCAGCAGCCCACGACTAGCGGGACTGTACAATGAGCAGTTCTTC.

This clone was detected many times. The gene calls are TRBV10-1 and TRBJ2-3, with D perhaps TRBD1 or TRBD2 (5 bases each). The V gene lost 6 bases and the J gene lost 6 bases, with 13 bases spanning the gap. Germline V gives CDR1 WNHNN, CDR2 SYGVQD (reference sequence). The CDR3 totals 13 residues. DNA of the CDR3: TGCGCCAGCAGCCGGGACCTCGGGGATACGCAGTATTTT. Translating it yields CASSRDLGDTQYF.

This clone was picked up many times. The chain employs TRBV4-1 and TRBJ2-5; a weak D match, TRBD1 (6 bases). V was shortened by 3 bases and J by 4 bases, with 9 bases between the two germline ends. The CDR3 length is 13 residues. Germline CDR1 and CDR2: MGHRA and YSYEKL. The CDR3 region is CASSQGAGETQYF. The CDR3 bases are TGCGCCAGCAGCCAGGGGGCGGGAGAGACCCAGTACTTC.

This clone was picked up a small number of times. V and J are TRBV3-1 and TRBJ1-2, with D possibly matching TRBD1 (6 bases). Trimming stripped 4 bases from V and 4 bases from J, with 25 bases between. Germline values: CDR1 LGHDT, CDR2 YNNKEL (reference sequence). This CDR3 is built from 18 residues. This CDR3 is CASSRRGGGWILSYGYTF. The DNA of the CDR3 is TGTGCCAGCAGCCGCCGGGGGGGGGGCTGGATACTCTCCTATGGCTACACCTTC.

This clone appeared many times. This sample also contains other DNA sequences that code for the same CDR3. Here the CDR3 reads CSSIESFEETQYF. CDR3 DNA: TGCAGTTCCATCGAAAGCTTCGAAGAGACCCAGTACTTC. The chain is built from TRBV20-1 and TRBJ2-5; D gene unclear. Trimming took 8 bases from V and 3 from J, leaving 16 bases between them. Germline-derived CDR1 and CDR2 are DFQATT and SNEGSKA (reference sequence). CDR3 size: 13 residues.

This clone was seen many times. This chain links TRBV14 with TRBJ1-2; 8 nucleotides line up with TRBD1. CDR3 length: 14 residues. Losses at the gene ends were 6 bases for V and 4 bases for J; bases not matched to a gene: 7. Germline lookup yields CDR1 SGHDN and CDR2 FVKESK. For the CDR3, the DNA is TGTGCCAGCAGTCCTTCGACAGGGGCCTATGGCTACACCTTC. Translating it yields CASSPSTGAYGYTF.

Note on this clone: Just one base apart from a much larger clone, this may be a read error. The chain has TRBV24-1 and TRBJ2-3; D is ambiguous. Germline values: CDR1 KGHDR, CDR2 SFDVKD. V lost 4 bases and J 6 bases, leaving 13 bases between the germline ends. This CDR3 spans 14 amino acids. CDR3 sequence reads: CATSEPYMDDTQYF. The DNA of the CDR3 is TGTGCCACCAGTGAGCCCTACATGGATGATACGCAGTATTTT.